The rows below give T cell receptor beta chains drawn from one sample of a study of blood T cell repertoires in COVID-19. Profiling relied on immunoSEQ multiplex PCR, and the TCRdb table lists in-frame clones only, not all of them. The table has 150,000 to 190,000 clones, over 60% seen once. Material for sequencing was peripheral blood. Receptors originate from a woman at least 80 years old with acute or convalescent COVID-19. The CDR3 runs from the conserved cysteine through the conserved F or W. The D gene is left open where the match is weak. Rows give clone size only sometimes, using once, few, many, or a class for an expanded clone.

v_call,j_call,clone_size,d_call,cdr3_nt,cdr3_aa
TRBV6-4,TRBJ1-5,-,-,TGTGCCAGCAGTGACTCCGGTCAGCCCCAGCATTTT,CASSDSGQPQHF
TRBV29-1,TRBJ1-1,-,-,TGCAGCGTTGAAGAAACCTTCTATTTACCTGAAGCTTTCTTT,CSVEETFYLPEAFF
TRBV18,TRBJ1-5,once,-,TGTGCCAGCTCTCGAGACAGGCCCGGCAATCAGCCCCAGCATTTT,CASSRDRPGNQPQHF
TRBV7-6,TRBJ1-5,-,-,TGTGCCAGCAGCCTTAGTGCGTCAGCGGGCAATCAGCCCCAGCATTTT,CASSLSASAGNQPQHF
TRBV29-1,TRBJ1-2,-,-,TGCAGCGTTGAGGCTGGGGGGTCCAGGAGCTACACCTTC,CSVEAGGSRSYTF
TRBV9,TRBJ2-2,-,-,TGTGCCAGCAGCGTACTACGGGGTGGGGTCAGGGGTAGGGAGCTGTTTTTT,CASSVLRGGVRGRELFF
TRBV13,TRBJ2-5,many,TRBD1,TGTGCCAGCAGCCCAACCGGGACAGCCCAAGAGACCCAGTACTTC,CASSPTGTAQETQYF
TRBV19,TRBJ1-5,few,-,TGTGCCAGTTCTCCTCGTTCCCCGGAGAAGCCCCAGCATTTT,CASSPRSPEKPQHF
TRBV3-1/TRBV3-2,TRBJ2-5,few,-,TGTGCCAGCAGCAAAGAGGGGAGCTGGGCGGAGACCCAGTACTTC,CASSKEGSWAETQYF
TRBV11-3,TRBJ1-6,few,-,TGTGCCAGCAGCTTACGGGAAGGATCACCCCTCCACTTT,CASSLREGSPLHF
TRBV30,TRBJ1-2,-,-,TGTGCCTGGAAGGGGGGGGCTGGGTATGGCTACACCTTC,CAWKGGAGYGYTF
TRBV6-2/TRBV6-3,TRBJ2-3,-,TRBD2,TGTGCCAGCAGTTACTCGCTAGCGGGGGGTAGCACAGATACGCAGTATTTT,CASSYSLAGGSTDTQYF
TRBV19,TRBJ2-2,-,-,TGTGCCAGTAGTATACAGACCGGGGAGCTGTTTTTT,CASSIQTGELFF
TRBV4-2,TRBJ1-1,-,-,TGTGCCAGCAGCCCCCAGGGAAACACTGAAGCTTTCTTT,CASSPQGNTEAFF
TRBV19,TRBJ2-2,-,TRBD1,TGTGCCAGTAACAGGGGGCATAACACCGGGGAGCTGTTTTTT,CASNRGHNTGELFF
TRBV7-2,TRBJ1-2,-,-,TGTGCCAGCAGCTTAGACGTCGGGACAAACGACAATGGCTACACCTTC,CASSLDVGTNDNGYTF
TRBV2,TRBJ1-6,-,-,TGTGCCAGCACTTTGACAGGCCCTAGTTCACCCCTCCACTTT,CASTLTGPSSPLHF
TRBV6-2/TRBV6-3,TRBJ1-5,few,-,TGTGCCAGCAGTTCGGGTACTCAGCCCCAGCATTTT,CASSSGTQPQHF
TRBV5-6,TRBJ2-1,-,-,TGTGCCAGCAGCTTGGGGGTAGTGAGGGCGGATAATGAGCAGTTCTTC,CASSLGVVRADNEQFF
TRBV18,TRBJ2-7,-,-,TGTGCCAGCTCACGGGGGGGGCCCCCCTACGAGCAGTACTTC,CASSRGGPPYEQYF
TRBV29-1,TRBJ2-7,few,-,TGCAGCGTTGAAATCGCAGGCCCTTCCTACGAGCAGTACTTC,CSVEIAGPSYEQYF
TRBV9,TRBJ2-1,-,TRBD2,TGTGCCAGCAAGGCTTCTAGCGGGGACAATGAGCAGTTCTTC,CASKASSGDNEQFF
TRBV7-2,TRBJ2-7,-,TRBD2,TGTGCCAGCAGCGCGACTAGCATCGAGCAGTACTTC,CASSATSIEQYF
TRBV4-1,TRBJ2-3,-,TRBD2,TGCGCCAGCAGCCAAGGGAATAGCGGGGGACCATATAGCACAGATACGCAGTATTTT,CASSQGNSGGPYSTDTQYF
TRBV6-6,TRBJ1-5,-,-,TGTGCCAGCAGTTACTTCCGGGATAGCAATCAGCCCCAGCATTTT,CASSYFRDSNQPQHF